Only a few counts were recorded for the clone carrying this T cell receptor beta chain. The antigen is unknown. These data are taken from a study of vaccination and CD4 T cells after COVID-19. Study findings and constraints: SARS-CoV-2-reactive clonotypes showed a nonsignificant median rise from around 20 to 38.

Treatment noted: approximately 9-day PBMC culture with coronavirus spike peptide pools or control peptides (ViraFEST assay). IL-2 at around 10 IU/ml and peptide pools at approximately 10 ug/ml were added to PBMCs cultured at roughly 2 million per well. When 10 days of culture had elapsed, CD4+ T cells were isolated by negative selection. At the Johns Hopkins FTIC core, DNA taken from cultured CD4+ T cells was sequenced by way of the Oncomine TCR Beta short-read assay. TCRdb fed the PCR reads into MiXCR, producing one record per CDR3 protein. The table lists roughly 12,000 distinct CDR3 sequences, approximately 51% of them singletons. In germline, CDR1 is LNHDA, CDR2 SQIVND (reference sequence). V was clipped by 1 base and J by 2 bases, with 11 bases between them. This CDR3 is 15 amino acids long.

Sequenced input: CD4+ T cells from blood, cultured in vitro. The receptor comes from a human donor who had recovered from COVID-19. This chain uses TRBV19 with TRBJ1-2, with a weak D call TRBD1 (6 bases). The CDR3 coding sequence is TGTGCCAGTAGTATAGTACAGGGTGTAAACTATGGCTACACCTTC. It translates to CASSIVQGVNYGYTF.